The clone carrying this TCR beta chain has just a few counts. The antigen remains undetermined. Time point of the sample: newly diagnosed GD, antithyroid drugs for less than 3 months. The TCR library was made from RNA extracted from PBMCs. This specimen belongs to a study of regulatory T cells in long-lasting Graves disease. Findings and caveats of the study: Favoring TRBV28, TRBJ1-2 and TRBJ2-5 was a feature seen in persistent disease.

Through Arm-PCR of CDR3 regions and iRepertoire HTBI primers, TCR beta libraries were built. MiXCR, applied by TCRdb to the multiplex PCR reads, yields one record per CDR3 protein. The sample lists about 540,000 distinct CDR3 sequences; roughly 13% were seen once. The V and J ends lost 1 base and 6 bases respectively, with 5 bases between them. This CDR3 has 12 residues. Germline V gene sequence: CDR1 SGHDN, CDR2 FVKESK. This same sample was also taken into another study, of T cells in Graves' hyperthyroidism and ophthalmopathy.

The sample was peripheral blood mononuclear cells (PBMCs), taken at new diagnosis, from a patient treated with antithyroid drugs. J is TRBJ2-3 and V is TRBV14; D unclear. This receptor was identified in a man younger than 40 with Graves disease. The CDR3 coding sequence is TGTGCCAGCAGCCAAGGTTGGGATACGCAGTATTTT. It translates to CASSQGWDTQYF.